This T cell receptor (beta chain) was profiled in a study of shared clonotypes between healthy human individuals. Study summary: Contributing individuals were two females and a few males aged 18 to 49. Study results and limitations: Apart from blood, nothing was sampled; tissue repertoires likely differ.

With 4 bases removed from V and 0 bases from J, the gap between germline ends came to 16 bases. CDR3 size: 16 residues. Germline V gene lookup returns CDR1 SGHTA and CDR2 FQGNSA. It was at deep level that the assay was run. Using immunoSEQ multiplex PCR, the repertoire was profiled, and TCRdb retains in-frame clones only, with some absent. Seen here are roughly 2 million clones, around 95% observed once, and the top ten hold 0.13%. Of note for this clone: Antigen: not known.

The clonotype comes from a man aged 18 to 35 in good health. What was sequenced was naive CD4+ T cells sorted from blood. Regarding subset: CD45RA+ positively selected. The genes are TRBV7-2 and TRBJ2-7; maybe TRBD2 (6 bases). In DNA, the CDR3 is TGTGCCAGCAGCTGGGATCGGGGGACCCTCTCCTACGAGCAGTACTTC. Its translation is CASSWDRGTLSYEQYF.